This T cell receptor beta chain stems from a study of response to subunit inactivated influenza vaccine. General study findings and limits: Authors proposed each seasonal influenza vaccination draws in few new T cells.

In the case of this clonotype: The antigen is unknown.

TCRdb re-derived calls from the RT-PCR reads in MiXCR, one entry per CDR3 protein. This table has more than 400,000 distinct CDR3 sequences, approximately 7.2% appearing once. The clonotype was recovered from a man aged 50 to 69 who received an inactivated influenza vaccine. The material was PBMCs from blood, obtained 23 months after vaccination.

The CDR3 DNA reads TGTGCCACCAGCGGGGGACAGGGTAATGAAAAACTGTTTTTT. Protein sequence: CATSGGQGNEKLFF. V gene TRBV15 combines with J gene TRBJ1-4, with 9 bases identical to TRBD1. Germline trimming cut 5 bases from V and 4 bases from J; bases unmatched to any gene: 2. The CDR3 runs 14 residues. Per the germline V gene, CDR1 is LNHNV and CDR2 is YYDKDF (reference sequence).